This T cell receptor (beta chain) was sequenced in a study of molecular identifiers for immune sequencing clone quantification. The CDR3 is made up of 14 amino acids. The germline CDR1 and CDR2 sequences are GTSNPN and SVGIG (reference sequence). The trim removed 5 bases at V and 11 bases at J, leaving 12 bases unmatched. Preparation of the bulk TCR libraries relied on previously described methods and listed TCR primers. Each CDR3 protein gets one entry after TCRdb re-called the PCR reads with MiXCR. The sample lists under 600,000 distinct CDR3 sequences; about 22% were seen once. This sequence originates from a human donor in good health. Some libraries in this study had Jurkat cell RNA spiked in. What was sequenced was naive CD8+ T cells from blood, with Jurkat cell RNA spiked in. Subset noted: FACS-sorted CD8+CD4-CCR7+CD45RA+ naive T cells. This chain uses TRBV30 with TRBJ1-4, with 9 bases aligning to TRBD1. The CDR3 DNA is TGTGCCTGGTCCCAGGGACAGGGACCATGGAAACTGTTTTTT. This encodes CAWSQGQGPWKLFF.